This note documents a single TCR beta chain sequence. This CDR3 region has 12 residues. The V end was cut by 2 bases, the J end by 4 bases, with 5 bases between. In germline, CDR1 is SNHLY, CDR2 FYNNEI. This specimen belongs to a study of shared clonotypes between healthy human individuals. Deep was the level used in running the assay. The protocol was immunoSEQ multiplex PCR, while the TCRdb copy is restricted to in-frame clones and leaves out a portion. This sample yields around 1.5 million clones, of which under 99% are seen a single time; about 0.4% belongs to the top ten. This chain links TRBV2 with TRBJ1-1; no clear D gene. This receptor was identified in a man in his thirties or forties in good health. Sequenced input: naive CD4+ T cells sorted from blood. Subset here: CD45RA+ positively selected. The CDR3 region is CASSEMGTEAFF. CDR3 DNA sequence: TGTGCCAGCAGTGAAATGGGCACTGAAGCTTTCTTT.